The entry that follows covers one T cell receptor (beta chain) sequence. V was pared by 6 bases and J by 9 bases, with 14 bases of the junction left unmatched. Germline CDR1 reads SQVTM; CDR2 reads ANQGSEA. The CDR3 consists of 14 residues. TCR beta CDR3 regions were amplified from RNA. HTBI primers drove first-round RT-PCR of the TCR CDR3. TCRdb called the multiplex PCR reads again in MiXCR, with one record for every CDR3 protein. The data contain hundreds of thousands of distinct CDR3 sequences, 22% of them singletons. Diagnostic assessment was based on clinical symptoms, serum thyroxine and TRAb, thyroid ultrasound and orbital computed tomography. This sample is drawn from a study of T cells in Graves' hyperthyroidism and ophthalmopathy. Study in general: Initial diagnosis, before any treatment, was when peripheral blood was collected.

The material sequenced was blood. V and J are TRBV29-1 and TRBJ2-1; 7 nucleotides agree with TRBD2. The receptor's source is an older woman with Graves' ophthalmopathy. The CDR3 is CSVTGTNLYGEQFF. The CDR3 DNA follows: TGCAGCGTCACCGGGACTAACCTTTATGGTGAGCAGTTCTTC.